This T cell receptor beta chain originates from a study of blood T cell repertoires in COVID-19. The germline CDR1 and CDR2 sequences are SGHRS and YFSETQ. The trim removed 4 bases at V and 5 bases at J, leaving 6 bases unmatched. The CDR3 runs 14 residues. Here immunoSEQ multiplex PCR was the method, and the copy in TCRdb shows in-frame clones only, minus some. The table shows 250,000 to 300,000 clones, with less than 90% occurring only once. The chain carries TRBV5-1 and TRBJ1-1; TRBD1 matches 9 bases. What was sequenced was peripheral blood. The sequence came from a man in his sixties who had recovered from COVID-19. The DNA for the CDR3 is TGCGCCAGCAGCCCTACAGGGGGCCTGACTGAAGCTTTCTTT. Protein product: CASSPTGGLTEAFF.